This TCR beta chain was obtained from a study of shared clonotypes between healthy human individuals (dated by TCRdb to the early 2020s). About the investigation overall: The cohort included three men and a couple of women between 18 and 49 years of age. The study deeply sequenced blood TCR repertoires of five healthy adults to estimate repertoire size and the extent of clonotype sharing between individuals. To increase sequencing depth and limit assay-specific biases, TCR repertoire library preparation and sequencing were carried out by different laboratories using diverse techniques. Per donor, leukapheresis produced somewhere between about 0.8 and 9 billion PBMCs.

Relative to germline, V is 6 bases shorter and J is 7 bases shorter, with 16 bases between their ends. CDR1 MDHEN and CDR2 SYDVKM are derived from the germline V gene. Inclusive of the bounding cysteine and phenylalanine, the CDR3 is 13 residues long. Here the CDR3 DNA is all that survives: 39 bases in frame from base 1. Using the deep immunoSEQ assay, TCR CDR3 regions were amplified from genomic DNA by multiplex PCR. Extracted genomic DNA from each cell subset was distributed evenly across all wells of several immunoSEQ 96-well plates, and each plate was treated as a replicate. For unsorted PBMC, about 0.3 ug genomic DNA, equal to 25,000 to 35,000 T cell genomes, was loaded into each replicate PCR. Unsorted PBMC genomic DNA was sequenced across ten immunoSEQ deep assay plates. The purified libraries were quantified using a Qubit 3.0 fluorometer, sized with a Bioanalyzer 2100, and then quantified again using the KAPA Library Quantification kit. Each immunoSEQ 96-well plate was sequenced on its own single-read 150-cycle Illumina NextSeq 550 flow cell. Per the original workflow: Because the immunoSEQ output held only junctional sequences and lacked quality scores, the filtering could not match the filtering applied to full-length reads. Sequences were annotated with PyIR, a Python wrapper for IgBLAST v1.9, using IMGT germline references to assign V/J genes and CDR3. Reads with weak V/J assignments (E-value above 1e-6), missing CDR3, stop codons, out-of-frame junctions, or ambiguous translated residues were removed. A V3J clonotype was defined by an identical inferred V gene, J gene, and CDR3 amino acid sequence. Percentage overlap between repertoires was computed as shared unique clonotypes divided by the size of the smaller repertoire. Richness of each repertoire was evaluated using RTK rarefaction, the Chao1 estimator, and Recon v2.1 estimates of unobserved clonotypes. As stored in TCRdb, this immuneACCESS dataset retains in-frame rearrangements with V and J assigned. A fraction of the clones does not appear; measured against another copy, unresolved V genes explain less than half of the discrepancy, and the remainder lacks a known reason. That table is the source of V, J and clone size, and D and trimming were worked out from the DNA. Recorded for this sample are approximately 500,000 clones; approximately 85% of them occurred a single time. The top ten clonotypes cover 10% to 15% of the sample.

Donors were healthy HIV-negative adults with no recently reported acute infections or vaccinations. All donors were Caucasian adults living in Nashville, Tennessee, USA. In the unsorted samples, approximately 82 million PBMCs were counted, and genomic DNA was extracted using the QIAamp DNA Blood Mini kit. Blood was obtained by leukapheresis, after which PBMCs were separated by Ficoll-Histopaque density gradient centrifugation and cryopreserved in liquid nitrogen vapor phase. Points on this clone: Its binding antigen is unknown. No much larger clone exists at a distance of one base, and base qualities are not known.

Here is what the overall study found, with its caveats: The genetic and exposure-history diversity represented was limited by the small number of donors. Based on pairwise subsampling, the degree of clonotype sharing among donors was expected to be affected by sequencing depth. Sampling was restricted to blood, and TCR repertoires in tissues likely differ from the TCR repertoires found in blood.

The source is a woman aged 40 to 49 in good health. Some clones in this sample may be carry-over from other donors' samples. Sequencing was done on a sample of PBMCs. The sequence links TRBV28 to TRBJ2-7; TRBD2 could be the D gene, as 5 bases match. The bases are TGTGCCAGCAGCCCGCCGGGGTCTGGGGAGCAGTACTTC. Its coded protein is CASSPPGSGEQYF.